This TCR beta chain appears in the sequencing data of a study of T cell repertoires in cytomegalovirus infection. The wider study: Recently identified HLA-C-restricted CMV epitopes were used, and well-studied HLA-B-restricted CMV epitopes were used as well. Findings of the study overall: People with CMV and the relevant HLA were identified by cumulative public TCR beta family frequency. HLA-C-restricted CMV clonotypes gave the most frequent clonotype in two of eight donors.

TCRdb itself ran the reads through MiXCR, one entry per CDR3 protein. The sample shows a few hundred thousand distinct CDR3 sequences, 35% to 50% of them seen only once. Of note for this clonotype: Its antigen is still unknown.

Germline-derived CDR1 and CDR2 are MNHNS and SASEGT. This CDR3 comprises 13 residues. The V end lost 7 bases, the J end lost 8 bases, and 17 bases lay between the germline ends. The source of this sequence is a human donor in good health (CMV status not recorded). Some clones in this sample may be carry-over from other donors' samples. The sample consisted of cultured PBMCs, taken from culture after CMV antigen stimulation. The chain combines TRBV6-1 with TRBJ1-2; D unclear. The CDR3 loop reads CASNLDPLSGYTF. DNA for the CDR3: TGTGCCAGCAACCTGGACCCCTTGAGCGGCTACACCTTC.